This is a list of T cell receptor beta chains from one sample in a study of cytomegalovirus exposure and HLA in healthy donors. Produced via immunoSEQ multiplex PCR; TCRdb's table is partial and in-frame only. Among around 100,000 clones listed, 70% to 80% were seen once. The sample was PBMCs. All receptors come from a woman aged 40 to 50 in good health and CMV-seronegative. Each CDR3 is given with its conserved first and last residue. The order of the fields is CDR3 DNA, CDR3 protein, V gene, D gene, J gene, clone size. The D gene is left open where the match is weak. Clone size appears in some rows only: once, few, many, or a class for an expanded clone.

DNA: TGCGCCAGCAGCTTTAAGGACAGGGCCGAAGGGGGCACTGAAGCTTTCTTT
CDR3: CASSFKDRAEGGTEAFF
V: TRBV5-1
D: TRBD1
J: TRBJ1-1
size: few

DNA: TGTGCCAGCACCCTATGGGGACAGATAAGCAATCAGCCCCAGCATTTT
CDR3: CASTLWGQISNQPQHF
V: TRBV28
D: TRBD1
J: TRBJ1-5
size: .

DNA: TGTGCCAGCTCATCCGGGGGGGGGAGCAATCAGCCCCAGCATTTT
CDR3: CASSSGGGSNQPQHF
V: TRBV18
D: .
J: TRBJ1-5
size: .

DNA: TGTGCCACCCAACAGGAAGGATATCACACTGAAGCTTTCTTT
CDR3: CATQQEGYHTEAFF
V: TRBV6-1
D: .
J: TRBJ1-1
size: few

DNA: TGTGCCAGCAGCTTGGGAGTCTATCCGATCACAGATACGCAGTATTTT
CDR3: CASSLGVYPITDTQYF
V: TRBV5-4
D: .
J: TRBJ2-3
size: .

DNA: TGCAGCGTTTTAGCGGGAGGAAGGCAGTTCTTC
CDR3: CSVLAGGRQFF
V: TRBV29-1
D: TRBD2
J: TRBJ2-1
size: .

DNA: TGTGCCTGGAGCCAGGGATGGATACGGGAGACCCAGTACTTC
CDR3: CAWSQGWIRETQYF
V: TRBV30
D: .
J: TRBJ2-5
size: .

DNA: TGTGCCAGCAGCCTGGACAACACAGATACGCAGTATTTT
CDR3: CASSLDNTDTQYF
V: TRBV5-4
D: .
J: TRBJ2-3
size: .

DNA: TGTGCCAGCAGACAAGTTAACTATGGCTACACCTTC
CDR3: CASRQVNYGYTF
V: TRBV13
D: .
J: TRBJ1-2
size: .

DNA: TGTGCCTGGAGTGGGGCCTCTAGCACAGATACGCAGTATTTT
CDR3: CAWSGASSTDTQYF
V: TRBV30
D: .
J: TRBJ2-3
size: .

DNA: TGTGCCACCAGCAGAGTCAGATATGGCTACACCTTC
CDR3: CATSRVRYGYTF
V: TRBV15
D: .
J: TRBJ1-2
size: few

DNA: TGTGCCAGCAGTTACTCGACCGGGGGGGGAGATACGCAGTATTTT
CDR3: CASSYSTGGGDTQYF
V: TRBV6-6
D: TRBD2
J: TRBJ2-3
size: few

DNA: TGTGCCAGCAGTGATGAACAGGGCCTATGGATGAGCTACACCTTC
CDR3: CASSDEQGLWMSYTF
V: TRBV6-1
D: .
J: TRBJ1-2
size: .

DNA: TGTGCCAGCAGTTCGCTCTGGCGGGAGGGCCTAACGAATTACAATGAGCAGTTCTTC
CDR3: CASSSLWREGLTNYNEQFF
V: TRBV28
D: TRBD2
J: TRBJ2-1
size: once

DNA: TGCGCCAGCAGCCGAGGACTACCACTGGGGGGTGAGCAGTTCTTC
CDR3: CASSRGLPLGGEQFF
V: TRBV4-3
D: .
J: TRBJ2-1
size: .

DNA: TGCGCCAGCAGCCAACTTGCAGGGTTGGATAGCACAGATACGCAGTATTTT
CDR3: CASSQLAGLDSTDTQYF
V: TRBV5-1
D: .
J: TRBJ2-3
size: .

DNA: TGCGCCAGCAGCATCGGGGACTTGTACAATGAGCAGTTCTTC
CDR3: CASSIGDLYNEQFF
V: TRBV5-1
D: .
J: TRBJ2-1
size: .

DNA: TGTGCCATCAGGGACAGGAGCTCCTACGAGCAGTACTTC
CDR3: CAIRDRSSYEQYF
V: TRBV28
D: TRBD1
J: TRBJ2-7
size: .

DNA: TGTGCCAGCAGCCGCGGGGGGGCTAGCACAGATACGCAGTATTTT
CDR3: CASSRGGASTDTQYF
V: TRBV6-5
D: TRBD2
J: TRBJ2-3
size: once

DNA: TGCGCCAGCAGCTTGGCCAGCGGGAGTGAGTCCTACGAGCAGTACTTC
CDR3: CASSLASGSESYEQYF
V: TRBV5-1
D: TRBD2
J: TRBJ2-7
size: .

DNA: TGTGCCAGCAGCTTGTCGGCCCGGGGCACTGAAGCTTTCTTT
CDR3: CASSLSARGTEAFF
V: TRBV5-6
D: .
J: TRBJ1-1
size: .

DNA: TGTGCCAGCCGGGAGACGGTATACAATGAGCAGTTCTTC
CDR3: CASRETVYNEQFF
V: TRBV25-1
D: .
J: TRBJ2-1
size: .

DNA: TGTGCCAGCAGTGAAGGACTAGTTACGTCTAATGAGCAGTTCTTC
CDR3: CASSEGLVTSNEQFF
V: TRBV2
D: .
J: TRBJ2-1
size: .

DNA: TGTGCTAGTGGCTGGGGCGGAGTCACAGATACGCAGTATTTT
CDR3: CASGWGGVTDTQYF
V: TRBV12-5
D: .
J: TRBJ2-3
size: .

DNA: TGTGCCAGCAGCTTGGAAGGACAGGGGAATCATGAGCAGTTCTTC
CDR3: CASSLEGQGNHEQFF
V: TRBV5-4
D: TRBD1
J: TRBJ2-1
size: once

DNA: TGTGCCAGCAGCGAACCGGGACAGGGGGCGGGAGGCTACACCTTC
CDR3: CASSEPGQGAGGYTF
V: TRBV5-6
D: TRBD1
J: TRBJ1-2
size: .

DNA: TGTGCCAGCAGCTCCCGCGGGGAGGACACTGAAGCTTTCTTT
CDR3: CASSSRGEDTEAFF
V: TRBV7-2
D: .
J: TRBJ1-1
size: .

DNA: TGTGCCATCAGTGGCGGGGATGAAGCTTTCTTT
CDR3: CAISGGDEAFF
V: TRBV10-3
D: .
J: TRBJ1-1
size: .

DNA: TGTGCCAGCAGCTTCTCAGGGGGCTCCAATCAGCCCCAGCATTTT
CDR3: CASSFSGGSNQPQHF
V: TRBV11-2
D: TRBD1
J: TRBJ1-5
size: .

DNA: TGTGCCAGCAGCGTAGGGGGGGACACCGGGGAGCTGTTTTTT
CDR3: CASSVGGDTGELFF
V: TRBV9
D: .
J: TRBJ2-2
size: .

DNA: TGTGCCAGCAGTGATTCACAGGGAAATGAGCAGTTCTTC
CDR3: CASSDSQGNEQFF
V: TRBV2
D: .
J: TRBJ2-1
size: .

DNA: TGCGCCAGCAGCCAGGGGCCGGGACTAGCACCCTACGAGCAGTACTTC
CDR3: CASSQGPGLAPYEQYF
V: TRBV4-1
D: TRBD2
J: TRBJ2-7
size: .

DNA: TGTGCCAGCAGCTTGGCCGGGGGGACAGGGTCCTACGAGCAGTACTTC
CDR3: CASSLAGGTGSYEQYF
V: TRBV5-4
D: TRBD1
J: TRBJ2-7
size: .

DNA: TGTGCCAGCAGTTTAACTCGTTACGGGACAGAACTCTACAATGAGCAGTTCTTC
CDR3: CASSLTRYGTELYNEQFF
V: TRBV28
D: TRBD1
J: TRBJ2-1
size: .

DNA: TGTGCCATCAGTGACAGGGGAATCTATGGCTACACCTTC
CDR3: CAISDRGIYGYTF
V: TRBV10-3
D: .
J: TRBJ1-2
size: .

DNA: TGTGCCAGCAGTTTATTGCTGGGAGATAATCAGCCCCAGCATTTT
CDR3: CASSLLLGDNQPQHF
V: TRBV28
D: .
J: TRBJ1-5
size: .

DNA: TGTGCCAGCAGCCAGAACTTGAACACTGAAGCTTTCTTT
CDR3: CASSQNLNTEAFF
V: TRBV14
D: .
J: TRBJ1-1
size: .

DNA: TGTGCCAGCAGCTTAGGGGGCGACCTCTACGAGCAGTACTTC
CDR3: CASSLGGDLYEQYF
V: TRBV7-9
D: .
J: TRBJ2-7
size: .

DNA: TGTGCCAGCAGTTCGCAGGCAAGGGGATTCGGTGGCTACACCTTC
CDR3: CASSSQARGFGGYTF
V: TRBV27
D: .
J: TRBJ1-2
size: few

DNA: TGCGCCAGCAGCCGCTCAAGGGGCCCCACAGATACGCAGTATTTT
CDR3: CASSRSRGPTDTQYF
V: TRBV5-1
D: .
J: TRBJ2-3
size: .

DNA: TGTGCCAGCAGTGAAATAGTTACAGGCGAGCAGTACTTC
CDR3: CASSEIVTGEQYF
V: TRBV2
D: .
J: TRBJ2-7
size: .

DNA: TGTGCCACCAGCAGAGAGGTGTTCGTTGGACTAGCGGGAGGGTGGAATGAGCAGTTCTTC
CDR3: CATSREVFVGLAGGWNEQFF
V: TRBV15
D: TRBD2
J: TRBJ2-1
size: .

DNA: TGTGCCATCAGTCGGACAGGGGACGACGAGCAGTACTTC
CDR3: CAISRTGDDEQYF
V: TRBV10-3
D: TRBD1
J: TRBJ2-7
size: few

DNA: TGTGCCAGCAGTTTATTTGGGATTCGGACAGGGGGCGCCGGGGCCACTGAAGCTTTCTTT
CDR3: CASSLFGIRTGGAGATEAFF
V: TRBV28
D: TRBD1
J: TRBJ1-1
size: .

DNA: TGCGCCAGCAGCTTTGTAGCGGGGGGCACAGATACGCAGTATTTT
CDR3: CASSFVAGGTDTQYF
V: TRBV5-1
D: TRBD2
J: TRBJ2-3
size: .

DNA: TGTGCCAGCAGTAAACAGGGCTACAATGAAAAACTGTTTTTT
CDR3: CASSKQGYNEKLFF
V: TRBV28
D: .
J: TRBJ1-4
size: .

DNA: TGTGCCAGCAGCCCCCACACTAGCGGAAAGTTCTTC
CDR3: CASSPHTSGKFF
V: TRBV7-9
D: TRBD2
J: TRBJ2-1
size: .

DNA: TGTGCCAGCAGTCCCCAAGGGCAGGGTTCCTACGAGCAGTACTTC
CDR3: CASSPQGQGSYEQYF
V: TRBV7-2
D: .
J: TRBJ2-7
size: .

DNA: TGTGCCACCAGCAGGACAGGGGAAACCGGGGAGCTGTTTTTT
CDR3: CATSRTGETGELFF
V: TRBV15
D: TRBD1
J: TRBJ2-2
size: .